This is a list of T cell receptor beta chains from one sample in a study of blood T cell repertoires in COVID-19. TCRdb keeps only in-frame clones here, not all; method: immunoSEQ multiplex PCR. The repertoire holds fewer than 450,000 clones, with roughly 87% as singletons. Sequencing was performed on PBMCs or T cells enriched from blood (not recorded which). Receptors originate from a woman in her 30s who had recovered from COVID-19. Each CDR3 is given with its conserved first and last residue. D genes are given only for firm matches. Clone sizes are given selectively: once, few, many, or a class where the clone is expanded.

V: TRBV9; D: -; size: -; J: TRBJ1-2; DNA: TGTGCCAGCAGCGTAGGGCCAACCAACTATGGCTACACCTTC; CDR3: CASSVGPTNYGYTF
V: TRBV29-1; D: -; size: few; J: TRBJ2-1; DNA: TGCAGCGTAGGGGTTTCCCTCTACAATGAGCAGTTCTTC; CDR3: CSVGVSLYNEQFF
V: TRBV5-1; D: -; size: -; J: TRBJ2-1; DNA: TGCGCCAGCAGCTTGTCCCCGGGAACGGACGGTGAGCAGTTCTTC; CDR3: CASSLSPGTDGEQFF
V: TRBV3-1/TRBV3-2; D: -; size: -; J: TRBJ1-2; DNA: TGTGCCAGCAGCCAAGCTGGACAAAAGGCTGGCTACACCTTC; CDR3: CASSQAGQKAGYTF
V: TRBV4-1; D: TRBD1; size: -; J: TRBJ1-3; DNA: TGCGCCAGCAGCCCCTGGACAGGGAGCGGAAACACCATATATTTT; CDR3: CASSPWTGSGNTIYF
V: TRBV5-4; D: TRBD2; size: -; J: TRBJ2-5; DNA: TGTGCCAGCAGCTTCCCTACTAGCGGACAAGAGACCCAGTACTTC; CDR3: CASSFPTSGQETQYF
V: TRBV10-1; D: -; size: -; J: TRBJ2-3; DNA: TGCGCCAGCTCCATTGGTCAGGGGATGACAGATACGCAGTATTTT; CDR3: CASSIGQGMTDTQYF
V: TRBV28; D: -; size: -; J: TRBJ1-2; DNA: TGTGCCAGCAGTTTACAACGATTCCTTCTAACCGGCTACACCTTC; CDR3: CASSLQRFLLTGYTF
V: TRBV12-3/TRBV12-4; D: -; size: -; J: TRBJ1-6; DNA: TGTGCCAGCAGTTTAGTGGGGCAGACTTTCCTCCACTTT; CDR3: CASSLVGQTFLHF
V: TRBV5-4; D: -; size: -; J: TRBJ2-5; DNA: TGTGCCAGCAGTCCGGGAACGGAGACCCAGTACTTC; CDR3: CASSPGTETQYF
V: TRBV6-5; D: -; size: -; J: TRBJ2-7; DNA: TGTGCCAGCAGTTACGGGCGGAAGGGGTACGAGCAGTACTTC; CDR3: CASSYGRKGYEQYF
V: TRBV21-1; D: -; size: -; J: TRBJ2-3; DNA: TGTGCCAGCAGCAGAGACAGGGGCGAAGGTGTATCAGATACGCAGTATTTT; CDR3: CASSRDRGEGVSDTQYF
V: TRBV30; D: -; size: -; J: TRBJ1-1; DNA: TGTGCCTGGAGTGTACTGGGCAGAAAAGCTTTCTTT; CDR3: CAWSVLGRKAFF
V: TRBV11-3; D: -; size: -; J: TRBJ2-1; DNA: TGTGCCAGCAGCTTGCCAGGGCAAACAAATGAGCAGTTCTTC; CDR3: CASSLPGQTNEQFF
V: TRBV29-1; D: -; size: -; J: TRBJ2-4; DNA: TGCAGCGTTGGGCAGGGGCTAGCCAAAAACATTCAGTACTTC; CDR3: CSVGQGLAKNIQYF
V: TRBV19; D: -; size: once; J: TRBJ1-3; DNA: TGTGCCAGTACTTGGGGCTTGGGAAACACCATATATTTT; CDR3: CASTWGLGNTIYF
V: TRBV23-1; D: TRBD1; size: -; J: TRBJ1-3; DNA: TGCGCCAGCAGGCGGGACAGCCGCCTCGGAAACACCATATATTTT; CDR3: CASRRDSRLGNTIYF
V: TRBV19; D: TRBD1; size: few; J: TRBJ1-4; DNA: TGTGCCAGTAGGAGCAAGGGGACAGGGGGCGCGGGTGAAAAACTGTTTTTT; CDR3: CASRSKGTGGAGEKLFF
V: TRBV2; D: TRBD1; size: -; J: TRBJ1-2; DNA: TGTGCCAGCAAGGGGGACAGACGAGAGGGAGGCTACACCTTC; CDR3: CASKGDRREGGYTF
V: TRBV7-8; D: -; size: few; J: TRBJ2-3; DNA: TGTGCCAGCAGCCCCTTCTCCGATACGCAGTATTTT; CDR3: CASSPFSDTQYF
V: TRBV6-5; D: -; size: once; J: TRBJ1-5; DNA: TGTGCCAGCGGCGAGGGGGTAAGCAATCAGCCCCAGCATTTT; CDR3: CASGEGVSNQPQHF
V: TRBV28; D: -; size: -; J: TRBJ2-1; DNA: TGTGCCAGCAGTTTACCCCCGATGAGGGAACGCAATGAGCAGTTCTTC; CDR3: CASSLPPMRERNEQFF
V: TRBV6-5; D: -; size: -; J: TRBJ2-2; DNA: TGTGCCAGCAGTCCTCCCGTCGGGAACACCGGGGAGCTGTTTTTT; CDR3: CASSPPVGNTGELFF
V: TRBV7-9; D: TRBD1; size: -; J: TRBJ2-7; DNA: TGTGCCAGCAGCTTAGTAGGGACAGGGCACTCCTACGAGCAGTACTTC; CDR3: CASSLVGTGHSYEQYF
V: TRBV30; D: TRBD1; size: -; J: TRBJ1-6; DNA: TGTGCCTGGAGTGATGGGACAGATAATTCACCCCTCCACTTT; CDR3: CAWSDGTDNSPLHF
V: TRBV6-5; D: -; size: -; J: TRBJ1-1; DNA: TGTGCCAGCAGCCGCACTGAAGCTTTCTTT; CDR3: CASSRTEAFF
V: TRBV24-1; D: -; size: -; J: TRBJ2-3; DNA: TGTGCCACCAGTGATTTGGGTGAGGTAGATACGCAGTATTTT; CDR3: CATSDLGEVDTQYF
V: TRBV2; D: TRBD1; size: -; J: TRBJ2-7; DNA: TGTGCCAGCAGTGCAGGACAGGAAGAAGGGGCCTACGAGCAGTACTTC; CDR3: CASSAGQEEGAYEQYF
V: TRBV5-1; D: TRBD1; size: -; J: TRBJ2-2; DNA: TGCGCCAGCAGCTCACGACAGGGTGGGAACACCGGGGAGCTGTTTTTT; CDR3: CASSSRQGGNTGELFF
V: TRBV11-2; D: TRBD1; size: -; J: TRBJ1-1; DNA: TGTGCCAGCAAGGTTCCGGGACAGGGAGCGAACACTGAAGCTTTCTTT; CDR3: CASKVPGQGANTEAFF
V: TRBV25-1; D: -; size: once; J: TRBJ1-4; DNA: TGTGCCAGCAGTGGGCAGGGGTATGAAAAACTGTTTTTT; CDR3: CASSGQGYEKLFF
V: TRBV27; D: -; size: -; J: TRBJ2-7; DNA: TGTGCCAGCAGTAGGCAGGGCTATAGCTCCTACGAGCAGTACTTC; CDR3: CASSRQGYSSYEQYF
V: TRBV18; D: -; size: -; J: TRBJ1-1; DNA: TGTGCCAGCTCACCCCCGACAGGAGAGAACACTGAAGCTTTCTTT; CDR3: CASSPPTGENTEAFF
V: TRBV4-3; D: -; size: -; J: TRBJ1-2; DNA: TGCGCCAGCAGCCCTGATTTAATCCGGAGGGGCTACACCTTC; CDR3: CASSPDLIRRGYTF
V: TRBV2; D: -; size: -; J: TRBJ1-3; DNA: TGTGCCAGCAGGCAGGAGGGGGGGCCTGGAAACACCATATATTTT; CDR3: CASRQEGGPGNTIYF
V: TRBV7-2; D: -; size: -; J: TRBJ1-2; DNA: TGTGCCAGCAGCTTAGACAGTGATCCCTATGGCTACACCTTC; CDR3: CASSLDSDPYGYTF
V: TRBV6-2/TRBV6-3; D: TRBD1; size: once; J: TRBJ2-7; DNA: TGTGCCAGCAGTTACCCGGACAGGTCTCGAGAGCAGTACTTC; CDR3: CASSYPDRSREQYF
V: TRBV5-1; D: TRBD1; size: -; J: TRBJ1-1; DNA: TGCGCCAGCAGCAAGACAGGGACCGCTGAAGCTTTCTTT; CDR3: CASSKTGTAEAFF
V: TRBV11-1; D: -; size: -; J: TRBJ2-1; DNA: TGTGCCAGCAACCAGACTCCCCAGAATGAGCAGTTCTTC; CDR3: CASNQTPQNEQFF
V: TRBV7-7; D: -; size: once; J: TRBJ2-5; DNA: TGTGCCAGCAGCTCCGGGACTCCCTTCGGAGAGACCCAGTACTTC; CDR3: CASSSGTPFGETQYF
V: TRBV30; D: TRBD1; size: -; J: TRBJ1-3; DNA: TGTGCCTGGAGTGCGGCAGGGGGCGCGGGAAACACCATATATTTT; CDR3: CAWSAAGGAGNTIYF
V: TRBV7-9; D: TRBD1; size: -; J: TRBJ2-5; DNA: TGTGCCAGCAGCTCAGGGGGCAGGGAGACCCAGTACTTC; CDR3: CASSSGGRETQYF
V: TRBV19; D: TRBD1; size: -; J: TRBJ1-1; DNA: TGTGCCAGTAGTGGACGGACAGGGGGCGCGAACACTGAAGCTTTCTTT; CDR3: CASSGRTGGANTEAFF
V: TRBV5-5; D: TRBD1; size: -; J: TRBJ2-7; DNA: TGTGCCAGCAGCTTCCGTCCGGGACAGGGGGGCGAGCAGTACTTC; CDR3: CASSFRPGQGGEQYF
V: TRBV6-2/TRBV6-3; D: -; size: once; J: TRBJ1-6; DNA: TGTGCCAGCAGCTCGGAGCGACCCCTCCACTTT; CDR3: CASSSERPLHF
V: TRBV14; D: TRBD1; size: once; J: TRBJ2-1; DNA: TGTGCCAGCAGCCAAGGAGTACGGGACAGCACACACAATGAGCAGTTCTTC; CDR3: CASSQGVRDSTHNEQFF
V: TRBV7-2; D: -; size: -; J: TRBJ1-5; DNA: TGTGCCAGCAGCTTCCGGGGGAATCAGCCCCAGCATTTT; CDR3: CASSFRGNQPQHF
V: TRBV29-1; D: TRBD1; size: -; J: TRBJ2-2; DNA: TGCAGCGTTGAAGGAGGGACAGGGGGAGCCGGGGAGCTGTTTTTT; CDR3: CSVEGGTGGAGELFF
V: TRBV2; D: -; size: -; J: TRBJ2-7; DNA: TGTGCCAGCAGTGAAAGAGGGTACGAGCAGTACTTC; CDR3: CASSERGYEQYF
V: TRBV30; D: TRBD2; size: -; J: TRBJ2-5; DNA: TGTGCCTGGAGTGTATCTCCTAGCGGGGGCCAGACCCAGTACTTC; CDR3: CAWSVSPSGGQTQYF
V: TRBV19; D: -; size: -; J: TRBJ1-6; DNA: TGTGCCAGTAGTATCTTCTTCCAGGGCGCGAATTCACCCCTCCACTTT; CDR3: CASSIFFQGANSPLHF
V: TRBV11-3; D: TRBD2; size: -; J: TRBJ2-2; DNA: TGTGCCAGCAGCCTGGGACTAGCAAGGGGCACCGGGGAGCTGTTTTTT; CDR3: CASSLGLARGTGELFF
V: TRBV6-1; D: TRBD2; size: -; J: TRBJ2-1; DNA: TGTGCCAGCAGTGATCTAGCGGGGGCCTACAATGAGCAGTTCTTC; CDR3: CASSDLAGAYNEQFF
V: TRBV18; D: -; size: -; J: TRBJ2-5; DNA: TGTGCCAGCTCACCACCGTCGCAGAAAGAGACCCAGTACTTC; CDR3: CASSPPSQKETQYF
V: TRBV4-3; D: -; size: -; J: TRBJ1-2; DNA: TGCGCCAGCAGCCAAGATCAGGGGCTGATCGGCTACACCTTC; CDR3: CASSQDQGLIGYTF